This T cell receptor beta chain was retrieved from a study of T cell responses to AZD1222 COVID-19 vaccine. Using immunoSEQ multiplex PCR, the repertoire was profiled, and TCRdb retains in-frame clones only, with some absent. The sample lists 100,000 to 120,000 clones, less than 95% occurring once. Combined were second doses at about 4 or about 12 weeks. Points on this clone: The antigen remains unidentified.

Points from the study as a whole: Every sample of the repertoires postdated the peak T cell response. Baseline serostatus was positive in only a handful of AZD1222 recipients.

V was pared by 3 bases and J by 6 bases, with 17 bases between. The CDR3 is 15 amino acids. CDR1 and CDR2 (germline): MNHNS, SASEGT. This sample comprised peripheral blood, obtained 28 days after the second AZD1222 dose. V is TRBV6-1 and J is TRBJ1-1, with D uncertain. The source is an adult who received the AZD1222 COVID-19 vaccine. CDR3 in DNA: TGTGCCAGCAGTGATCTACACGCTCTGACCGCTGAAGCTTTCTTT. Its translation is CASSDLHALTAEAFF.